A selection of T cell receptor beta chains follows, all from one sample in a study of control samples from healthy donors and cancer patients. The protocol was immunoSEQ multiplex PCR, while the TCRdb copy is restricted to in-frame clones and leaves out a portion. The sample lists around 120,000 clones; about 91% were seen once. The sequenced material came from blood. The receptors were gathered from a man in his forties in good health. Both conserved end residues are part of each CDR3. A D gene is named only where the DNA matches it firmly. Clone size is given for some rows only: seen once, a few or many times, or a class if the clone is expanded.

TRBJ1-2	-	TRBV9	-	TGTGCCAGCAATGGTCCCTATGGCTACACCTTC	CASNGPYGYTF
TRBJ1-4	-	TRBV9	few	TGTGCCAGCAGCGTAGGAGGGATTAATGAAAAACTGTTTTTT	CASSVGGINEKLFF
TRBJ1-1	-	TRBV12-3/TRBV12-4	-	TGTGCCAGCAGTTGGGGGGGGGACACTGAAGCTTTCTTT	CASSWGGDTEAFF
TRBJ1-3	-	TRBV7-8	-	TGTGCCAGCAGCCCAGGGACAATTTCGAGCTCTGGAAACACCATATATTTT	CASSPGTISSSGNTIYF
TRBJ1-1	-	TRBV6-5	-	TGTGCCAGCAGCCTGGTAGAATTAGCTTTCTTT	CASSLVELAFF
TRBJ2-5	-	TRBV30	-	TGTGCCTGGAGTGTCTTTAGGGCAGAGACCCAGTACTTC	CAWSVFRAETQYF
TRBJ2-3	-	TRBV6-1	-	TGTGCCAGCAGTGAAGGGGGGGAAGATACGCAGTATTTT	CASSEGGEDTQYF
TRBJ1-5	-	TRBV19	-	TGTGCCAGTAGTATAAGGCCAGAGAATAGCAATCAGCCCCAGCATTTT	CASSIRPENSNQPQHF
TRBJ1-4	TRBD1	TRBV7-9	-	TGTGCCAGCAGCCTGGACAGGGTTTCAACTAATGAAAAACTGTTTTTT	CASSLDRVSTNEKLFF
TRBJ2-7	-	TRBV30	few	TGTGCCTGGAGTGTATTGGGGAGCAACGAGCAGTACTTC	CAWSVLGSNEQYF
TRBJ2-3	TRBD2	TRBV9	-	TGTGCCAGCAGCTTCCTAGCGGGCGGCACAGATACGCAGTATTTT	CASSFLAGGTDTQYF
TRBJ1-1	-	TRBV18	-	TGTGCCAGCTCAGAATTGGGGGTTGAAACTGAAGCTTTCTTT	CASSELGVETEAFF
TRBJ2-1	-	TRBV10-3	-	TGTGCCATCAGCAACCCTACAGGTGGGAAGAATGAGCAGTTCTTC	CAISNPTGGKNEQFF
TRBJ1-5	-	TRBV5-3	-	TGTGCCAGAAGCTTTGGCTCCCGCGGGCGCAAAAATCAGCCCCAGCATTTT	CARSFGSRGRKNQPQHF
TRBJ2-5	-	TRBV2	once	TGTGCCAGCAGCTCCGAGAACCTACGTGGGGAGACCCAGTACTTC	CASSSENLRGETQYF
TRBJ1-1	-	TRBV30	-	TGTGCCTGGAGTGTACCGGGGAGGGAAGCTTTCTTT	CAWSVPGREAFF
TRBJ1-6	-	TRBV30	-	TGTGCCTGGCGGGGTCACCTTTATTCACCCCTCCACTTT	CAWRGHLYSPLHF
TRBJ2-7	TRBD1	TRBV7-9	-	TGTGCCAGCAGCCCCCGGGACAGGGGGTCCTACGAGCAGTACTTC	CASSPRDRGSYEQYF
TRBJ2-7	TRBD2	TRBV18	-	TGTGCCAGCTCCCGCTCGGGGGGGTCCTACGAGCAGTACTTC	CASSRSGGSYEQYF
TRBJ2-1	TRBD1	TRBV5-1	-	TGCGCCAGCAGCTTACGGGACAGGGGGCAGAGTGAGCAGTTCTTC	CASSLRDRGQSEQFF
TRBJ2-7	-	TRBV12-3/TRBV12-4	-	TGTGCCAGCAGTAGAACCCGCGAGCAGTACTTC	CASSRTREQYF
TRBJ1-6	TRBD1	TRBV12-5	-	TGTGCTAGTACCCGACAGGGGACGAATTCACCCCTCCACTTT	CASTRQGTNSPLHF
TRBJ1-6	TRBD1	TRBV5-4	-	TGTGCCAGCAGCTTTCAGGGGGCCTATTCACCCCTCCACTTT	CASSFQGAYSPLHF
TRBJ1-2	-	TRBV24-1	-	TGTGCCACCAGTGATTCAGACGGACAGCCTAGGGATGGCTACACCTTC	CATSDSDGQPRDGYTF
TRBJ2-6	-	TRBV9	-	TGTGCCAGCAGCGTAGTAGCAGAGTTAACCTCTGGGGCCAACGTCCTGACTTTC	CASSVVAELTSGANVLTF
TRBJ1-3	-	TRBV7-8	-	TGTGCCAGCAGCTTAGGTCATTCGACAGGAAACACCATATATTTT	CASSLGHSTGNTIYF
TRBJ1-5	-	TRBV9	-	TGTGCCAGCAGCGACGGTGGGCCCCAGCATTTT	CASSDGGPQHF